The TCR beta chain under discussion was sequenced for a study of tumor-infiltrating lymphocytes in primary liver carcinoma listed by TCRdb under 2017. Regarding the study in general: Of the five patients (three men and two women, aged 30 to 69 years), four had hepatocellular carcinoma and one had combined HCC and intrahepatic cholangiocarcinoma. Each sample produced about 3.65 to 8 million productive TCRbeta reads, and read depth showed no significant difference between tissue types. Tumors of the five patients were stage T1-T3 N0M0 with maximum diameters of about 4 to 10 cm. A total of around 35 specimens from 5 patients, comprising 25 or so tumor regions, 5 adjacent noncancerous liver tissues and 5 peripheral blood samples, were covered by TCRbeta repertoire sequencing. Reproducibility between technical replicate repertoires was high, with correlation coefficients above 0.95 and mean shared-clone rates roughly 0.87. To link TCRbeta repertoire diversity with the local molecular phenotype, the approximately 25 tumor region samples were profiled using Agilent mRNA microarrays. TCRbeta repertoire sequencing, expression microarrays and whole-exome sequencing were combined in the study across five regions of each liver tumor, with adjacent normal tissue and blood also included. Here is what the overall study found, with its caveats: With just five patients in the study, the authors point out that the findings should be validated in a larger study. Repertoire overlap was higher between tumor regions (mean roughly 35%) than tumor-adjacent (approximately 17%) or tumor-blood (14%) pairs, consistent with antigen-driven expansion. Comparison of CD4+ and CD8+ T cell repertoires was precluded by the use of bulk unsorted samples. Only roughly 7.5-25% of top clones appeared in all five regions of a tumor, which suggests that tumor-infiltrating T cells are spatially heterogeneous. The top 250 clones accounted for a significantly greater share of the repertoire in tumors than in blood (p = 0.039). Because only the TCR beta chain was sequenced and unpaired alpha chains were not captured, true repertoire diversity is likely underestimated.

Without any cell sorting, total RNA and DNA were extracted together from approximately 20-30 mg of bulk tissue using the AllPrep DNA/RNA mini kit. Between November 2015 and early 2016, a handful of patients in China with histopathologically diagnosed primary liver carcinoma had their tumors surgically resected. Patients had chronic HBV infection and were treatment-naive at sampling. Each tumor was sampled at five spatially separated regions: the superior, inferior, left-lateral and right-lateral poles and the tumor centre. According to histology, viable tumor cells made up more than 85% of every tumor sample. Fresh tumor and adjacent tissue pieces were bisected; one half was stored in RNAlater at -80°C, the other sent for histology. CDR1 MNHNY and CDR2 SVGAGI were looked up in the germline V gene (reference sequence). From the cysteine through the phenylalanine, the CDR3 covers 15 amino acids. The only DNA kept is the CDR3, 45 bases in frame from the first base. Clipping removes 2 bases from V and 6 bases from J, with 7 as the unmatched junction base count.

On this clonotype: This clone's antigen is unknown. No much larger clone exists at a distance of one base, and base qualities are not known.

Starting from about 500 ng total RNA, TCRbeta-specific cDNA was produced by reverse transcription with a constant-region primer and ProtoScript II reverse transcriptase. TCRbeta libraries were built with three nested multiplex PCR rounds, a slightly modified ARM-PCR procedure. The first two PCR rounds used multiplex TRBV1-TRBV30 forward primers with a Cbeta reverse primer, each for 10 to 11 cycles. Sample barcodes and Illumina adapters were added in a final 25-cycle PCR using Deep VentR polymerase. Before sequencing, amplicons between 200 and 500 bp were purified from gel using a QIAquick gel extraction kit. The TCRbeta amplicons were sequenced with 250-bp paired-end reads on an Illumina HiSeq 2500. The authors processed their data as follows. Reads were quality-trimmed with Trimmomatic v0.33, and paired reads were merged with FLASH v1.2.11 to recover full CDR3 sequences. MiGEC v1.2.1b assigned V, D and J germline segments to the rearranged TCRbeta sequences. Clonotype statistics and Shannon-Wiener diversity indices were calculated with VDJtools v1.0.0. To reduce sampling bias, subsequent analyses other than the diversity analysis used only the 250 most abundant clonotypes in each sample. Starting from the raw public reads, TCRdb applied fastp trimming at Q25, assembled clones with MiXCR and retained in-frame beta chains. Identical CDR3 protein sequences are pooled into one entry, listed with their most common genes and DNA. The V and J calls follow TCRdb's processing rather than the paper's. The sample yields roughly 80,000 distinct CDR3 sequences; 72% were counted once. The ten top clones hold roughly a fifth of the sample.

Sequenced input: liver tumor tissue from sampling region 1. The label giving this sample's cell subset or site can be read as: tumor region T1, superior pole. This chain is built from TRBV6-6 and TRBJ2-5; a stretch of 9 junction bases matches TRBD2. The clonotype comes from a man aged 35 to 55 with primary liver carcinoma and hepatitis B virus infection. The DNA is TGTGCCAGCAGTTACGGGACTAGCTTCGGGAAGACCCAGTACTTC. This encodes CASSYGTSFGKTQYF.